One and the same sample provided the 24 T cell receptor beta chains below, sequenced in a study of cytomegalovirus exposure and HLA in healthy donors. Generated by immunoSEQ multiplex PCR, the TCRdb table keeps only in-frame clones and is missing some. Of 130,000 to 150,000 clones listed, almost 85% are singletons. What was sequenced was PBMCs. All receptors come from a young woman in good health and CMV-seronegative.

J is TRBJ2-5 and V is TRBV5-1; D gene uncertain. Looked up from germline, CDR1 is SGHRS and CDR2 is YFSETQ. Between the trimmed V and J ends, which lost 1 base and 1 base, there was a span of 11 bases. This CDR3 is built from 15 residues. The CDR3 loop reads CASSLSPGLQETQYF. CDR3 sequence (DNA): TGCGCCAGCAGCTTGAGTCCGGGTCTCCAAGAGACCCAGTACTTC.

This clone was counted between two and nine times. CDR3 in DNA: TGTGCCAGCAGCGCCGGGTCTACCGCTAGCACAGATACGCAGTATTTT. It encodes CASSAGSTASTDTQYF. J is TRBJ2-3 and V is TRBV7-9; D is ambiguous. Between the trimmed V and J ends, which lost 5 bases and 0 bases, there was a span of 15 bases. Per the germline V gene, CDR1 is SEHNR and CDR2 is FQNEAQ (reference sequence). The CDR3 consists of 16 residues.

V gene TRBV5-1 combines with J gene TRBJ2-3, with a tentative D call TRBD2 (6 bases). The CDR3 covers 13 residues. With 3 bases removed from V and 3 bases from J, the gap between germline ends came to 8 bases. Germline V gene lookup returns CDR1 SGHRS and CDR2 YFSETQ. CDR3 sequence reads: CASSSAGTDTQYF. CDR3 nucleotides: TGCGCCAGCAGCTCTGCGGGGACAGATACGCAGTATTTT.

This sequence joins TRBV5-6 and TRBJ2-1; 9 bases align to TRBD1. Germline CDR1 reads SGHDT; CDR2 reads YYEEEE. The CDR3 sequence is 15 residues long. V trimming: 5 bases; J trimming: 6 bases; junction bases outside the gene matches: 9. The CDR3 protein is CASSFGTGRSNEQFF. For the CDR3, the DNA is TGTGCCAGCAGTTTCGGGACAGGGAGAAGCAATGAGCAGTTCTTC.

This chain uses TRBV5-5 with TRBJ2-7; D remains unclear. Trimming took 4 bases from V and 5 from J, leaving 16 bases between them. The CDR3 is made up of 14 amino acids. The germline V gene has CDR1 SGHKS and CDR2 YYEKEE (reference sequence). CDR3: CASSPVPRIHEQYF. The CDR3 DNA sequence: TGTGCCAGCAGCCCGGTCCCCAGGATCCACGAGCAGTACTTC.

CDR3 in DNA: TGTGCCAGTAGTTCGGGGAGGAGGATCCAAGGAGACATTCAGTACTTC. Protein: CASSSGRRIQGDIQYF. The rearrangement joins TRBV19 to TRBJ2-4, with D maybe TRBD2 (6 bases). Per germline, CDR1 LNHDA and CDR2 SQIVND (reference sequence). The V end lost 5 bases, the J end lost 8 bases, and 22 bases lay between the germline ends. The length of the CDR3 is 16 residues.

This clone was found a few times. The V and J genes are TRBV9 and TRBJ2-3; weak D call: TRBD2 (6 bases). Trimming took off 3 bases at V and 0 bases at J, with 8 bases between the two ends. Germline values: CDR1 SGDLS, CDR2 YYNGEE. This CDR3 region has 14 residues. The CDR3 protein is CASSGGVSTDTQYF. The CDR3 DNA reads TGTGCCAGCAGCGGGGGGGTTAGCACAGATACGCAGTATTTT.

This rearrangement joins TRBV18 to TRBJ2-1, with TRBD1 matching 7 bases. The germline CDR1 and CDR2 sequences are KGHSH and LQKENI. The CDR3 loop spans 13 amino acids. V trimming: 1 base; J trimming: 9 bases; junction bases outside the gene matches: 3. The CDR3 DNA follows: TGTGCCAGCTCACCACTTAGGGGGCGTGAGCAGTTCTTC. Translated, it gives CASSPLRGREQFF.

This chain's CDR3 is CASSSGQGVYNEQFF. CDR3 nucleotide sequence: TGTGCCAGCAGCTCGGGACAGGGGGTTTACAATGAGCAGTTCTTC. The chain combines TRBV11-1 with TRBJ2-1; TRBD1 matches 11 bases. The ends lost 4 bases at V and 4 bases at J; junction bases unmatched: 3. The germline CDR1 and CDR2 sequences are SGHAT and FQDESV (reference sequence). The CDR3 contains 15 residues.

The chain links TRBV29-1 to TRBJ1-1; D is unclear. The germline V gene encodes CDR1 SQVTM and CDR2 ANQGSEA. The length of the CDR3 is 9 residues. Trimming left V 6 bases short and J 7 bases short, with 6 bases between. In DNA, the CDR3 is TGCAGCGTGGCGGGTGAAGCTTTCTTT. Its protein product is CSVAGEAFF.

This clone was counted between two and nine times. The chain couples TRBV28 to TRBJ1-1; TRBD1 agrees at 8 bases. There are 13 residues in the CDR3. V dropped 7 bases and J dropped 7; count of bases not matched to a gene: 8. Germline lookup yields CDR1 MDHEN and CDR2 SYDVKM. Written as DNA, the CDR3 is TGTGCCAGCAACGACAGGGGATATGATGAAGCTTTCTTT. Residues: CASNDRGYDEAFF.

The CDR3 DNA sequence: TGTGCCAGCAGCTTAGAAGCGGGGTTTGGGGGCTACACCTTC. Translated, it gives CASSLEAGFGGYTF. The chain links TRBV5-4 to TRBJ1-2, with no clear D. The CDR3 runs to 14 residues. V lost 2 bases, J lost 8 bases, and 16 bases lay in between. In germline, CDR1 is SGHNT, CDR2 YYREEE (reference sequence).

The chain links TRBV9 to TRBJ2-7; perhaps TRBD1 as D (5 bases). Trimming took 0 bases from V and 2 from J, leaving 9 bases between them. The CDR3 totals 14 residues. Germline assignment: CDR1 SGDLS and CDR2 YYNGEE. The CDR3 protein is CASSVGRGTYEQYF. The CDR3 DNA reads TGTGCCAGCAGCGTAGGAAGGGGAACCTACGAGCAGTACTTC.

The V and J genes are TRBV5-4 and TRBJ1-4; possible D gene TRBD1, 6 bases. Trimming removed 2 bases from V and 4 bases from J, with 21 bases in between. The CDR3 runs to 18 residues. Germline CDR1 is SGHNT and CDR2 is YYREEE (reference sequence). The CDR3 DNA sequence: TGTGCCAGCAGCTTTCGCGCCGTCCACGGGGGGCGTAATGAAAAACTGTTTTTT. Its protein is CASSFRAVHGGRNEKLFF.

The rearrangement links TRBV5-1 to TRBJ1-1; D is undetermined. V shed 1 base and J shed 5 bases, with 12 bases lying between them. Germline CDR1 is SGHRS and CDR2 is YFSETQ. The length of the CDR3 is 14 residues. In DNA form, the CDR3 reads TGCGCCAGCAGCTTGAGTCAAGCGCAGACTGAAGCTTTCTTT. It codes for CASSLSQAQTEAFF.

The CDR3 DNA reads TGTGCCAGCAGCCACCTGGAGAGCGGGGGAGCAGATACGCAGTATTTT. Protein product: CASSHLESGGADTQYF. The chain joins TRBV7-6 to TRBJ2-3; 8 bases are shared with TRBD2. The CDR3 sequence is 16 residues long. Germline trimming cut 5 bases from V and 4 bases from J; bases unmatched to any gene: 11. The germline CDR1 and CDR2 sequences are SGHVS and FNYEAQ.

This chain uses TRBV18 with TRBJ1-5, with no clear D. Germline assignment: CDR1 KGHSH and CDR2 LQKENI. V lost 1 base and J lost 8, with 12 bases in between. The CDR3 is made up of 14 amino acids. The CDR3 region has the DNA TGTGCCAGCTCACCACGGGCCGCTCAGGAGCCCCAGCATTTT. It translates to CASSPRAAQEPQHF.

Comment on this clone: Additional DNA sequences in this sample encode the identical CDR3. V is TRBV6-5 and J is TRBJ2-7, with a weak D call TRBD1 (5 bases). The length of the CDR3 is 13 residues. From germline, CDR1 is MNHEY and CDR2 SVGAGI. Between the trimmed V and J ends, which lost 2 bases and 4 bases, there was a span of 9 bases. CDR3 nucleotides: TGTGCCAGCAGTTACCCAGGGTCATACGAGCAGTACTTC. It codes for CASSYPGSYEQYF.

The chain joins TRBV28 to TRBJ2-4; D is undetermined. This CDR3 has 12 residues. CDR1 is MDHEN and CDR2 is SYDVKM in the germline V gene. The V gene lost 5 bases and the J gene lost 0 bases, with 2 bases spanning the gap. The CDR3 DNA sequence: TGTGCCAGCAGTCAAGCCAAAAACATTCAGTACTTC. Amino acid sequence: CASSQAKNIQYF.

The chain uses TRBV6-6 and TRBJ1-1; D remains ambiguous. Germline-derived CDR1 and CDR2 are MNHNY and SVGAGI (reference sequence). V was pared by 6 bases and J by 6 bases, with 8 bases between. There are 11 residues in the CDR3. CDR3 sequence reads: CASSNSPEAFF. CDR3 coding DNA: TGTGCCAGCAGCAACTCTCCTGAAGCTTTCTTT.

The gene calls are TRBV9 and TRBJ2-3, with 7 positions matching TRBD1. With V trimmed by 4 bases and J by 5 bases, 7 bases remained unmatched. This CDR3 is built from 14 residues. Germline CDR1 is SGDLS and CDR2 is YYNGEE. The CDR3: CASSLTTGRDTQYF. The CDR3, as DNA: TGTGCCAGCAGCTTGACGACAGGGAGAGATACGCAGTATTTT.

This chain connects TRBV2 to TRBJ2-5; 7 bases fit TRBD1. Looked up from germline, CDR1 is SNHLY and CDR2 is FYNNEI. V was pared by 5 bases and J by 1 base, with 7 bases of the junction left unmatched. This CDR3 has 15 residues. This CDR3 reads CASSPGTASQETQYF. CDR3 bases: TGTGCCAGCAGTCCCGGGACAGCCAGCCAAGAGACCCAGTACTTC.

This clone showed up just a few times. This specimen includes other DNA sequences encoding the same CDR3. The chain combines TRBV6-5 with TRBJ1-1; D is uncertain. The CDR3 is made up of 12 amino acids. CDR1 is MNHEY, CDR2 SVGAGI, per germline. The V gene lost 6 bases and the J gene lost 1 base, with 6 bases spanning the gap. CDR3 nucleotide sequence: TGTGCCAGCAGCTCAGGGAACACTGAAGCTTTCTTT. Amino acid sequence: CASSSGNTEAFF.

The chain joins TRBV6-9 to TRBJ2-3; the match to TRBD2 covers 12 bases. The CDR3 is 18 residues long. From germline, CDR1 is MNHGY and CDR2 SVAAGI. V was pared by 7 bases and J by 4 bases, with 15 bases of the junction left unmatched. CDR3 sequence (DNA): TGTGCCAGCACTCCCCAACTGGCTAGCGGGGGGGCTTCAGATACGCAGTATTTT. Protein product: CASTPQLASGGASDTQYF.